This T cell receptor (beta chain) was identified in a study of blood T cell repertoires in COVID-19. On the study more broadly: Acute and convalescent COVID-19 samples came from the United States, Italy and Spain. PBMCs, B-cell-depleted T cells, or T cells provided the cDNA or gDNA that made up the material.

Germline CDR1 LGHNA, CDR2 YSLEER. Between the trimmed V and J ends, which lost 0 bases and 1 base, there was a span of 21 bases. The CDR3 loop spans 20 amino acids. Original methodology: By means of reference gene primer amplification, nucleated cell counts were estimated. This table comes from immunoSEQ multiplex PCR, and its TCRdb copy is limited to in-frame clones, with some not included. V, J and clone size reflect that table, while D and trimming were determined from the DNA. The table records 110,000 or so clones, 85% to 90% of them present only once. The TCR sequence derives from a man aged 55 to 70 with acute or convalescent COVID-19. The genes are TRBV4-3 and TRBJ2-2; maybe TRBD2 (7 bases). Sequenced input: peripheral blood. CDR3 nucleotide sequence: TGCGCCAGCAGCCAAGAAAGGGGAATAATGGGGGGGCTGAACACCGGGGAGCTGTTTTTT. It translates to CASSQERGIMGGLNTGELFF.